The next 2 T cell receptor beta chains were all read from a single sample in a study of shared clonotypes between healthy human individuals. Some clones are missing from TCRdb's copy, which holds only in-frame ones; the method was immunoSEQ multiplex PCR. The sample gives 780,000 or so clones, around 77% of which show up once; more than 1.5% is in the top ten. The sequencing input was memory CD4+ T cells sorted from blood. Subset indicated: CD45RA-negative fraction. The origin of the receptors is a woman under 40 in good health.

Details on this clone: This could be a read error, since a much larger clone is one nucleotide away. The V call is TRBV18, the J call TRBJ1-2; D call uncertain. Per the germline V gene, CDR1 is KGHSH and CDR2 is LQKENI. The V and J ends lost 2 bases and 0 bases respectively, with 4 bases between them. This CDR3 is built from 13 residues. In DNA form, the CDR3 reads TGTGCCAGCTCACCAAAGGCTAACTATGGCTACACCTTC. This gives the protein CASSPKANYGYTF. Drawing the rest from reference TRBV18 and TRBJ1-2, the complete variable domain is NAGVMQNPRHLVRRRGQEARLRCSPMKGHSHVYWYRQLPEEGLKFMVYLQKENIIDESGMPKERFSAEFPKEGPSILRIQQVVRGDSAAYFCASSPKANYGYTFGSGTRLTVV.

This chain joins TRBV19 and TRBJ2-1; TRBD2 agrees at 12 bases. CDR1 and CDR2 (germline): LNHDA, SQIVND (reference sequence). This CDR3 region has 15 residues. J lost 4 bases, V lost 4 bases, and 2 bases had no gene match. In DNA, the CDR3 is TGTGCCAGTAGTAATGGACTAGCGGGGTACAATGAGCAGTTCTTC. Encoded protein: CASSNGLAGYNEQFF.